Below are 2 T cell receptor beta chains sequenced from a single sample in a study of cytomegalovirus exposure and HLA in healthy donors. PCR used 60 Vbeta primers and 13 Jbeta primers. TCRdb's table, derived via immunoSEQ multiplex PCR, lists solely in-frame clones and lacks some. The sample includes about 160,000 clones, roughly 78% of them seen just once. The sequenced sample was PBMCs. These receptors were obtained from a man aged 35-49 years in good health and CMV-seronegative.

This chain connects TRBV5-1 to TRBJ2-6; no clear D gene. CDR1 and CDR2 (germline): SGHRS, YFSETQ. This CDR3 is built from 15 residues. Trimming removed 1 base from V and 12 bases from J, with 17 bases in between. The CDR3 DNA is TGCGCCAGCAGCTTGATTGGCGGAGTCTCCGCCGTCCTGACTTTC. This encodes CASSLIGGVSAVLTF.

The chain links TRBV6-1 to TRBJ1-1, with 7 bases that match TRBD1. The CDR3 covers 13 residues. Germline loops: CDR1 MNHNS, CDR2 SASEGT. V shed 7 bases, J shed 4 bases, and the junction held 6 bases outside the gene matches. The CDR3 region has the DNA TGTGCCAGCATAAGGGGGCTCGTCACTGAAGCTTTCTTT. It translates to CASIRGLVTEAFF.